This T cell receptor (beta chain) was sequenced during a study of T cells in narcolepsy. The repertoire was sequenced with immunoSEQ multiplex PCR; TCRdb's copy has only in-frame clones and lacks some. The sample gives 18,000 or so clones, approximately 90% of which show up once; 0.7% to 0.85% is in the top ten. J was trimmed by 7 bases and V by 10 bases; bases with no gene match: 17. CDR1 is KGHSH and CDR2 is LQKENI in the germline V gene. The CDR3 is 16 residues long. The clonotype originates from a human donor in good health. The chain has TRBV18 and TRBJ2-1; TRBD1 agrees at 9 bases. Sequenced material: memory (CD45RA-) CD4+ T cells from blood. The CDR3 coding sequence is TGTGCCAACTTAAGCACCACAGGGGGCGATTTGAATGAGCAGTTCTTC. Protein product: CANLSTTGGDLNEQFF.